This TCR beta chain was captured by sequencing in a study of blood T cell repertoires in COVID-19. Whole-study context: The analysed material was cDNA or gDNA that came from T cells, B-cell-depleted T cells, or PBMCs.

Per the study methods: Reference gene primer amplification gave nucleated cell count estimates. Assay: immunoSEQ multiplex PCR; the TCRdb copy retains only in-frame clones and omits some. From that table come the V and J calls and clone size; the DNA was used to work out D and trimming. The repertoire holds 80,000 to 100,000 clones, 70% to 85% seen once, with about a tenth in the top ten. CDR3 length: 13 amino acids. The ends were cut back, 5 bases at V and 1 base at J, with 8 bases in the middle. Germline V lookup: CDR1 SNHLY, CDR2 FYNNEI. The sample consisted of peripheral blood. This sequence joins TRBV2 and TRBJ1-1; no reliable D call. The sequence was obtained from a man aged 70-80 years with active or convalescent COVID-19. CDR3 DNA: TGTGCCAGCAGTTCAGTCGAGAACACTGAAGCTTTCTTT. Translating it yields CASSSVENTEAFF.